The clone carrying this T cell receptor (beta chain) was seen once. Original handling: The authors estimated nucleated cell counts from reference gene primer amplification. Sequencing used immunoSEQ multiplex PCR; TCRdb keeps in-frame clones, though not all of them. Clone size and V and J calls were adopted from that table, with D and trimming inferred from the DNA. The sample holds 240,000 or so clones, 75% to 90% seen once. The data stem from a study of blood T cell repertoires in COVID-19. Symptom resolution, clearance, or two negative PCRs marked the recovered donors of Cohort 3. The clonotype was recovered from a man aged 40-55 years who had recovered from COVID-19. The sequenced material came from PBMCs or T cells enriched from blood (not recorded which).

This CDR3 reads CASSPRQYQETQYF. CDR3 bases: TGTGCCAGCAGCCCTCGACAGTACCAAGAGACCCAGTACTTC. V is TRBV7-9 and J is TRBJ2-5; D may be TRBD1 (5 bases). There are 14 residues in the CDR3. Trimming removed 5 bases from V and 0 bases from J, with 10 bases in between. Germline CDR1 SEHNR, CDR2 FQNEAQ (reference sequence).